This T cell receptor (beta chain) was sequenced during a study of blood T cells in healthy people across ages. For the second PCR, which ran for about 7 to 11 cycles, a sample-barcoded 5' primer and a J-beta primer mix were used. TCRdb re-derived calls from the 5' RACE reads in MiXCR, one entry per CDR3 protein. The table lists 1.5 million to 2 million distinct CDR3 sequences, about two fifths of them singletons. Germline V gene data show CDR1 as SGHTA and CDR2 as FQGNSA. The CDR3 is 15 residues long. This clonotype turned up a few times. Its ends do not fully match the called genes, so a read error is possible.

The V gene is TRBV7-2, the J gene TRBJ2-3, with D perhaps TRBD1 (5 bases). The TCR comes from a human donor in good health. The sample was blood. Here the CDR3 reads CASSLAAGNTGTQYF. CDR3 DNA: TGTGCCAGCAGCTTAGCGGCAGGCAACACAGGTACGCAGTATTTT.